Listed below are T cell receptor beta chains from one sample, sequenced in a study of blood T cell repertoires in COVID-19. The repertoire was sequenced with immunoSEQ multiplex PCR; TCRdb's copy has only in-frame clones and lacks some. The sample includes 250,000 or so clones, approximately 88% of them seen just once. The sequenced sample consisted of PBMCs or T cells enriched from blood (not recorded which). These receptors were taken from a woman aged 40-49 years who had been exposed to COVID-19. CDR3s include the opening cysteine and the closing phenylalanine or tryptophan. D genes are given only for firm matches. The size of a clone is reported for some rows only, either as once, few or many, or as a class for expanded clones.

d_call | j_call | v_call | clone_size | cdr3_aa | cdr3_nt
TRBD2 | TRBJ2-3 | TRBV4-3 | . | CASSQDRPSTSGRADTQYF | TGCGCCAGCAGCCAAGATCGGCCCTCCACTAGCGGGAGGGCAGATACGCAGTATTTT
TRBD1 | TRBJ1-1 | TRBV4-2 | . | CASSQPGQAEAFF | TGTGCCAGCAGCCAACCGGGACAGGCTGAAGCTTTCTTT
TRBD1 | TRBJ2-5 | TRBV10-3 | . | CAISPRGQGETQYF | TGTGCCATCAGCCCGAGGGGACAGGGAGAGACCCAGTACTTC
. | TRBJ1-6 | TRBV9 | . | CASSVRPDISYNSPLHF | TGTGCCAGCAGCGTACGTCCGGACATCTCCTATAATTCACCCCTCCACTTT
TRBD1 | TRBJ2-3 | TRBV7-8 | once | CASSLRDRVGDTQYF | TGTGCCAGCAGCCTCCGGGACAGGGTGGGAGATACGCAGTATTTT
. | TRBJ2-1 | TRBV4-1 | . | CASTQGGTYNEQFF | TGCGCCAGCACCCAGGGGGGGACCTACAATGAGCAGTTCTTC
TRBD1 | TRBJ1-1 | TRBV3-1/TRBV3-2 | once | CASSPIGQGDRTEAFF | TGTGCCAGCAGCCCTATTGGACAGGGCGATCGGACTGAAGCTTTCTTT
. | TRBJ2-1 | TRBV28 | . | CASSLQGSQFF | TGTGCCAGCAGTTTACAGGGGTCGCAGTTCTTC
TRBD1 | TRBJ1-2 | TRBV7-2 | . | CASSPGGTNYGYTF | TGTGCCAGCAGCCCAGGGGGAACTAACTATGGCTACACCTTC
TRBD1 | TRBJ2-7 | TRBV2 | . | CASSVNRGRYEQYF | TGTGCCAGCAGTGTTAACAGGGGGAGATACGAGCAGTACTTC
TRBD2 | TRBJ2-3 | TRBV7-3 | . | CASSVAGVTDTQYF | TGTGCCAGCAGTGTAGCGGGAGTCACAGATACGCAGTATTTT
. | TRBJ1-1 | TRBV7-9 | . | CASSSSPNTEAFF | TGTGCCAGCAGCTCTTCCCCGAACACTGAAGCTTTCTTT
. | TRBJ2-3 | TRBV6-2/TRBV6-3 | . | CASSPGRGDTQYF | TGTGCCAGCAGCCCCGGACGGGGAGATACGCAGTATTTT
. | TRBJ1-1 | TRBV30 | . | CAWSAANRVEARAFF | TGTGCCTGGAGTGCGGCAAACAGGGTCGAGGCGCGAGCTTTCTTT
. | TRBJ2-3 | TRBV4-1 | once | CASSQDRGRGSSTDTQYF | TGCGCCAGCAGCCAAGATCGCGGCAGGGGATCTAGCACAGATACGCAGTATTTT
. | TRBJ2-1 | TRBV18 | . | CASAYTKLVFNEQFF | TGTGCCAGCGCGTACACGAAACTAGTTTTCAATGAGCAGTTCTTC
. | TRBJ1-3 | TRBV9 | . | CASSVETGGRGNTIYF | TGTGCCAGCAGCGTAGAGACCGGAGGCCGAGGAAACACCATATATTTT
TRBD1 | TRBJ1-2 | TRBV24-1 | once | CATSSTGENRGYTF | TGTGCCACCAGTTCCACAGGGGAAAATCGGGGCTACACCTTC
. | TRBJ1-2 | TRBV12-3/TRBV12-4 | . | CASSLQGSGYTF | TGTGCCAGCAGTTTACAGGGCTCTGGCTACACCTTC
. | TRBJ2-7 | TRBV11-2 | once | CASSPTGGTYEQYF | TGTGCCAGCAGCCCTACTGGCGGTACCTACGAGCAGTACTTC
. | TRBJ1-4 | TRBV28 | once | CASSNNRAEKLFF | TGTGCCAGCAGTAATAACAGGGCCGAAAAACTGTTTTTT
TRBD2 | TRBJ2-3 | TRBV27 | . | CASSLSERGAPDTQYF | TGTGCCAGCAGTTTATCAGAGCGGGGGGCACCAGATACGCAGTATTTT
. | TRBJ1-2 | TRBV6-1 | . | CASSETVHSFYGYTF | TGTGCCAGCAGTGAAACAGTTCACTCCTTCTATGGCTACACCTTC
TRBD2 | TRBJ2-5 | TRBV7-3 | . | CASSLGLAGANGETQYF | TGTGCCAGCAGCTTAGGTCTAGCGGGGGCAAACGGGGAGACCCAGTACTTC
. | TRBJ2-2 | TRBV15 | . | CATRYSGGELFF | TGTGCCACCAGGTATAGCGGCGGGGAGCTGTTTTTT
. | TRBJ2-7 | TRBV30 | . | CAWGGAYEQYF | TGTGCCTGGGGGGGAGCCTACGAGCAGTACTTC
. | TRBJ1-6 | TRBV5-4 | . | CASASFGTTHNSPLHF | TGTGCCAGCGCTTCTTTCGGGACAACGCATAATTCACCCCTCCACTTT